The next 10 T cell receptor beta chains were all read from a single sample in a study of chemoradiotherapy in HPV16-positive cancers. Profiling relied on immunoSEQ multiplex PCR, and the TCRdb table lists in-frame clones only, not all of them. The sample lists 850 to 1,100 clones; around 83% were seen once. The sample was tumor tissue, taken from a patient who underwent chemoradiotherapy. These TCRs come from a human donor with HPV-associated anogenital cancer.

This clone was picked up a small number of times. This chain links TRBV5-4 with TRBJ1-5, with TRBD1 identical over 10 bases. The CDR3 loop spans 16 amino acids. The germline V gene has CDR1 SGHNT and CDR2 YYREEE (reference sequence). Trimming cost V 3 bases and J 2 bases; bases outside gene matches: 5. The CDR3 sequence: CASSSWDRGGNQPQHF. CDR3 DNA sequence: TGTGCCAGCAGCTCCTGGGACAGGGGAGGCAATCAGCCCCAGCATTTT.

V usage is TRBV27 and J usage is TRBJ1-2, with a tentative D call TRBD1 (6 bases). The V end lost 6 bases, the J end lost 8 bases, and 16 bases lay between the germline ends. CDR1 is MNHEY and CDR2 is SMNVEV in the germline V gene (reference sequence). This CDR3 region has 13 residues. For the CDR3, the DNA is TGTGCCAGCAGCCTAAACAGGGAGGGCGGCTACACCTTC. Amino acids: CASSLNREGGYTF.

This rearrangement joins TRBV7-9 to TRBJ1-2; 7 bases are a match to TRBD1. The ends lost 4 bases at V and 4 bases at J; junction bases unmatched: 6. CDR1 and CDR2 (germline): SEHNR, FQNEAQ (reference sequence). The CDR3 has 14 residues. In nucleotides, the CDR3 is TGTGCCAGCAGCTACAGACAGGGAGGCTATGGCTACACCTTC. Amino acid sequence: CASSYRQGGYGYTF.

The rearrangement joins TRBV5-1 to TRBJ2-1; 12 bases are a match to TRBD2. Looked up from germline, CDR1 is SGHRS and CDR2 is YFSETQ. J gave up 6 bases and V 3 bases, and 4 bases lay outside the gene matches. This CDR3 is 15 amino acids long. CDR3 DNA: TGCGCCAGCAGCTCGACTAGCGGGGGAACCAATGAGCAGTTCTTC. Translated, it gives CASSSTSGGTNEQFF.

This clone was found once. This chain connects TRBV19 to TRBJ2-3; 12 nucleotides line up with TRBD2. The V gene's germline CDR1 is LNHDA and CDR2 SQIVND (reference sequence). The V gene end was trimmed by 5 bases and the J gene end by 5 bases; junction bases not matched to a gene: 14. This CDR3 is 18 amino acids long. As DNA, the CDR3 is TGTGCCAGTAGTTCCCCGCTAGCGGGAGGGCCAGCGAAAGATACGCAGTATTTT. The encoded protein is CASSSPLAGGPAKDTQYF.

This rearrangement joins TRBV7-3 to TRBJ1-1; D uncertain. V dropped 2 bases and J dropped 0 bases, with 7 bases sitting between them. Per germline, CDR1 SGHTA and CDR2 FQGTGA. This CDR3 comprises 14 residues. In DNA, the CDR3 is TGTGCCAGCAGCTTACTGGGCATGAACACTGAAGCTTTCTTT. Translated: CASSLLGMNTEAFF.

This rearrangement joins TRBV5-1 to TRBJ2-7, with 8 bases aligning to TRBD2. Trimming removed 0 bases from V and 7 bases from J; junction bases left unmatched: 9. CDR1 and CDR2 (germline): SGHRS, YFSETQ. CDR3 length: 15 residues. The DNA for the CDR3 is TGCGCCAGCAGCTTGGTGGCGGGAGGCAAGGGGGAGCAGTACTTC. This sequence encodes CASSLVAGGKGEQYF.

The rearrangement joins TRBV6-6 to TRBJ2-2, with 8 bases aligning to TRBD1. The CDR3 is 15 amino acids. The junction had 3 bases not matched to a gene; V was cut back by 5 bases and J by 1 base. Looked up from germline, CDR1 is MNHNY and CDR2 is SVGAGI (reference sequence). CDR3 amino acids: CASSPDRGNTGELFF. The CDR3 DNA follows: TGTGCCAGCAGTCCCGACAGGGGGAACACCGGGGAGCTGTTTTTT.

The chain carries TRBV11-2 and TRBJ2-7; 11 bases agree with TRBD2. Trimming cost V 0 bases and J 8 bases; bases outside gene matches: 9. The germline CDR1 and CDR2 sequences are SGHAT and FQNNGV. The CDR3 sequence is 16 residues long. The CDR3 here is CASSLDPGTSGPQQYF. The CDR3 nucleotides read TGTGCCAGCAGCTTAGATCCTGGGACTAGCGGTCCCCAGCAGTACTTC.

This clone was detected once. This chain joins TRBV7-2 and TRBJ2-2, with TRBD2 matching over 9 bases. V shed 5 bases, J shed 8 bases, and the junction held 12 bases outside the gene matches. Germline-derived CDR1 and CDR2 are SGHTA and FQGNSA. This CDR3 spans 16 amino acids. CDR3 residues: CASSPDSGGLQGELFF. CDR3 nucleotide sequence: TGTGCCAGCAGCCCGGACAGCGGGGGGCTTCAGGGGGAGCTGTTTTTT. Combining the CDR3 with reference TRBV7-2 and TRBJ2-2 gives the whole variable domain GAGVSQSPSNKVTEKGKDVELRCDPISGHTALYWYRQSLGQGLEFLIYFQGNSAPDKSGLPSDRFSAERTGGSVSTLTIQRTQQEDSAVYLCASSPDSGGLQGELFFGEGSRLTVL.